The 9 T cell receptor beta chains below were found in one sample sequenced in a study of blood T cells in healthy people across ages. Next came a second PCR, run for about 7 to 12 cycles, which used a sample-barcoded 5' primer along with a J-beta primer mix. Each CDR3 protein is one row after TCRdb ran MiXCR on the 5' RACE reads. This sample carries about 690,000 distinct CDR3 sequences, over 40% of them seen once, and the ten largest clones take about 32%. The material sequenced was blood. These receptors originate from a man at least 80 years old in good health.

This chain joins TRBV11-2 and TRBJ2-3; 8 bases map to TRBD2. V trimming: 7 bases; J trimming: 5 bases; junction bases outside the gene matches: 14. Germline CDR1 SGHAT, CDR2 FQNNGV. The CDR3 has 16 amino acids. The CDR3 nucleotides are TGTGCCAGCACCCTCGGGGTAGCGGGATCAAAAGATACGCAGTATTTT. Protein sequence: CASTLGVAGSKDTQYF.

The chain joins TRBV7-9 to TRBJ2-3; TRBD1 matches 9 bases. The CDR3 covers 16 residues. From germline, CDR1 is SEHNR and CDR2 FQNEAQ (reference sequence). Trimming removed 4 bases from V and 2 bases from J; junction bases left unmatched: 7. CDR3 protein: CASSSGTGFDTDTQYF. Here the CDR3 DNA reads TGTGCCAGCAGCTCCGGGACAGGGTTCGACACAGATACGCAGTATTTT.

CDR3 sequence: CASSQGDSSYGYTF. CDR3 nucleotide sequence: TGTGCCAGCAGCCAAGGAGATAGTAGCTATGGCTACACCTTC. The chain has TRBV3-1 and TRBJ1-2; no reliable D call. The CDR3 is 14 residues long. CDR1 is LGHDT, CDR2 YNNKEL, per germline (reference sequence). Trimming shortened V by 1 base and J by 4 bases, and 10 bases separated the two germline ends.

The sample holds many counts of this clonotype. The gene calls are TRBV15 and TRBJ2-4; D gene ambiguous. V was trimmed by 5 bases and J by 0 bases, leaving 14 bases between them. This CDR3 spans 16 amino acids. Germline V gene lookup returns CDR1 LNHNV and CDR2 YYDKDF (reference sequence). CDR3 DNA: TGTGCCACCAGCTTTAGAAAGGCCTTAGCCAAAAACATTCAGTACTTC. It specifies CATSFRKALAKNIQYF.

CDR3 region: CASSPGTGGRTDTQYF. CDR3 coding DNA: TGTGCCAGCAGCCCCGGGACAGGGGGGAGGACAGATACGCAGTATTTT. J is TRBJ2-3 and V is TRBV7-9, with 11 bases matching TRBD1. The junction had 7 bases not matched to a gene; V was cut back by 5 bases and J by 3 bases. Germline V gene sequence: CDR1 SEHNR, CDR2 FQNEAQ (reference sequence). This CDR3 has 16 residues.

The CDR3 protein is CASRYMNTEAFF. The CDR3 DNA follows: TGTGCCAGCAGATATATGAACACTGAAGCTTTCTTT. The rearrangement uses TRBV5-6 and TRBJ1-1; D is ambiguous. Trimming left V 5 bases short and J 0 bases short, with 5 bases between. Germline V CDR1 and CDR2: SGHDT, YYEEEE. There are 12 residues in the CDR3.

This chain connects TRBV27 to TRBJ1-6, with 7 bases identical to TRBD1. J gave up 7 bases and V 5 bases, and 5 bases lay outside the gene matches. The V gene's germline CDR1 is MNHEY and CDR2 SMNVEV (reference sequence). CDR3 length: 14 amino acids. CDR3 in DNA: TGTGCCAGCAGTAAGCAGGGGGAGAATTCACCCCTCCACTTT. Encoded protein: CASSKQGENSPLHF.

The chain employs TRBV7-9 and TRBJ2-7; the match to TRBD2 covers 7 bases. Germline lookup yields CDR1 SEHNR and CDR2 FQNEAQ (reference sequence). The CDR3 is 16 residues long. Trimming removed 4 bases from V and 1 base from J; junction bases left unmatched: 10. In nucleotides, the CDR3 is TGTGCCAGCAGCTCAAACGGCGGGAGATGGTCCTACGAGCAGTACTTC. Translation: CASSSNGGRWSYEQYF.

V is TRBV9 and J is TRBJ2-1; the D gene is possibly TRBD2 (7 bases). The CDR3 contains 16 residues. Between the trimmed V and J ends, which lost 2 bases and 7 bases, there was a span of 19 bases. From germline, CDR1 is SGDLS and CDR2 YYNGEE. The CDR3 spells CASSVLLGGAGNEQFF. The CDR3 bases are TGTGCCAGCAGCGTCCTCCTAGGGGGGGCCGGGAATGAGCAGTTCTTC. Drawing the rest from reference TRBV9 and TRBJ2-1, the complete variable domain is DSGVTQTPKHLITATGQRVTLRCSPRSGDLSVYWYQQSLDQGLQFLIQYYNGEERAKGNILERFSAQQFPDLHSELNLSSLELGDSALYFCASSVLLGGAGNEQFFGPGTRLTVL.